This T cell receptor beta chain appears in the sequencing data of a study of Ad26.COV2.S vaccination and SARS-CoV-2 variants. Study background: Once or twice, 56 days apart, Ad26.COV2.S was delivered intramuscularly.

General observations from the study: Substantial post-vaccination breadth of spike-specific CD8+ and CD4+ T cell responses was reported.

Sequencing was performed with immunoSEQ multiplex PCR; in TCRdb, only in-frame clones are kept and a portion is missing. The sample holds some 410,000 clones; about 90% are singletons and the top ten take about 1.7%. The CDR3 is made up of 15 amino acids. V lost 4 bases and J lost 7, with 17 bases in between. CDR1 and CDR2 (germline): SGHVS, FNYEAQ. As for treatment: roughly 20 received Ad26.COV2.S at low or high dose, single or two shots; 5 received placebo; per-sample allocation not given. After the first vaccine or placebo injection, samples were drawn on day 63. This clone was seen only once. Antigen specificity is unknown.

The chain combines TRBV7-6 with TRBJ1-3, with a tentative D call TRBD1 (6 bases). The sequencing used peripheral blood, collected in a trial of Ad26.COV2.S vaccine versus placebo. The origin of this receptor is a person between 18 and 65 years old who received the Ad26.COV2.S COVID-19 vaccine or a placebo. The CDR3 protein is CASSSQGFAANTIYF. CDR3 nucleotide sequence: TGTGCCAGCAGCTCCCAGGGGTTTGCTGCGAACACCATATATTTT.